These 5 T cell receptor beta chains were all obtained from the same sample, sequenced in a study of read filtering for tumor transcriptome and immune sequencing. From 300 to 400 ng of RNA, a library with molecular barcoded alpha/delta and beta/gamma adaptors was made. TCRdb itself ran the reads through MiXCR, one entry per CDR3 protein. The sample holds 20,000 to 25,000 distinct CDR3 sequences, around a fifth seen once. The sequencing sample was made of a population of CD138-negative cells sorted from bone marrow. The receptor source for this set is a donor at least 40 years old with multiple myeloma.

The V gene is TRBV12-3 or TRBV12-4, the J gene TRBJ1-5; D is unclear. The CDR3 sequence is 14 residues long. V was pared by 8 bases and J by 0 bases, with 11 bases between. This chain's CDR3 is CASGLKNSNQPQHF. As DNA, the CDR3 is TGTGCCAGCGGTCTTAAAAATAGCAATCAGCCCCAGCATTTT.

This clonotype appeared many times. The chain recombines TRBV9 with TRBJ2-1, with 9 bases lining up with TRBD2. The CDR3 is made up of 16 amino acids. The junction had 7 bases not matched to a gene; V was cut back by 2 bases and J by 4 bases. Germline loops: CDR1 SGDLS, CDR2 YYNGEE. For the CDR3, the DNA is TGTGCCAGCAGCGTTTCCACTAGCGGGTTTTACAATGAGCAGTTCTTC. It encodes CASSVSTSGFYNEQFF.

With respect to this clonotype: One base separates it from a far larger clone, so it is likely a read error. The chain uses TRBV11-1 and TRBJ1-1; TRBD1 matches at 8 bases. This CDR3 is built from 14 residues. CDR1 and CDR2 (germline): SGHAT, FQDESV (reference sequence). This CDR3 reads CASSLTGEDTEAVF. The CDR3 nucleotides are TGTGCCAGCAGTTTGACAGGGGAGGACACTGAAGCTGTCTTT.

This clonotype was observed many times. The CDR3 nucleotides read TGTGCCAGCAGCTTACGGCGGGACTATGAGCAGTTCTTC. It encodes CASSLRRDYEQFF. The chain couples TRBV13 to TRBJ2-1, with D perhaps matching TRBD2 (6 bases). Trimming removed 2 bases from V and 8 bases from J, with 10 bases in between. The V gene's germline CDR1 is PRHDT and CDR2 FYEKMQ (reference sequence). The CDR3 has 13 amino acids. Combining the CDR3 with reference TRBV13 and TRBJ2-1 gives the whole variable domain AAGVIQSPRHLIKEKRETATLKCYPIPRHDTVYWYQQGPGQDPQFLISFYEKMQSDKGSIPDRFSAQQFSDYHSELNMSSLELGDSALYFCASSLRRDYEQFFGPGTRLTVL.

In its sample, this clonotype was seen many times. This sequence joins TRBV6-5 and TRBJ1-5; no firm D call. V was cut by 5 bases and J by 4 bases, with 15 bases left in between. Germline CDR1 and CDR2: MNHEY and SVGAGI. The CDR3 runs to 15 residues. CDR3: CASSPPGFRNQPQHF. The CDR3 DNA reads as TGTGCCAGCAGTCCCCCGGGGTTTAGGAATCAGCCCCAGCATTTT.